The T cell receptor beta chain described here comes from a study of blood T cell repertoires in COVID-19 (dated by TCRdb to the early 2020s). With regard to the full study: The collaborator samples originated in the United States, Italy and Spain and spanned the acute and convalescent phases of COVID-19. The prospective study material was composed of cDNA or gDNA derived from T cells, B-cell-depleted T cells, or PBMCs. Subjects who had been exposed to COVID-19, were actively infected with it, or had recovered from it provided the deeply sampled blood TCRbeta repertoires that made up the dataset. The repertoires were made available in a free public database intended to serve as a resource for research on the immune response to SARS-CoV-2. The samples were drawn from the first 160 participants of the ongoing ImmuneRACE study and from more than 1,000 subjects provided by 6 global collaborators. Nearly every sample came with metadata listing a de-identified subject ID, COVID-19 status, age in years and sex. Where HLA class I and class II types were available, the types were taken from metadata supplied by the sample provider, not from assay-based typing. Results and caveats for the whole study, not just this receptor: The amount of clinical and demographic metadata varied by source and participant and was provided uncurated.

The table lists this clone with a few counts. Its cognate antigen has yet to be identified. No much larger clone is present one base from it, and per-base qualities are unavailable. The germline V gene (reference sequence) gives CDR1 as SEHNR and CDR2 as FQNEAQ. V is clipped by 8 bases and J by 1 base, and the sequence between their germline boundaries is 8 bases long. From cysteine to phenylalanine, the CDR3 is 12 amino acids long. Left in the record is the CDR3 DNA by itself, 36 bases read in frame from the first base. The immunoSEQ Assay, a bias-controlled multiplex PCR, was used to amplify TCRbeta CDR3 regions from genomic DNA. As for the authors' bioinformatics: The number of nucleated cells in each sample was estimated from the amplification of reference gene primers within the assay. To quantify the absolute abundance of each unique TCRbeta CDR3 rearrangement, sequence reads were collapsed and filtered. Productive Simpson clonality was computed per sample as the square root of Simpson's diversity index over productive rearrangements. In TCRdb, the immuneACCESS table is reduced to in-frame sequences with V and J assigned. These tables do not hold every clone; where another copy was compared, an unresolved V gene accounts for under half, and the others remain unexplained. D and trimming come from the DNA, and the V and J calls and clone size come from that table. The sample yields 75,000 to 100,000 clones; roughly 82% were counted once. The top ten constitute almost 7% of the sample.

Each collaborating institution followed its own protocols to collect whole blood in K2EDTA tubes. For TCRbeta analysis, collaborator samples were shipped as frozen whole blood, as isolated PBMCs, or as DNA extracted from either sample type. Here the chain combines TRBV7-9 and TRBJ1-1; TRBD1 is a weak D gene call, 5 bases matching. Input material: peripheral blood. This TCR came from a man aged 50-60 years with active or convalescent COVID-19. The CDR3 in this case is CASDQGNTEAFF. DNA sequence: TGTGCCAGCGACCAGGGGAACACTGAAGCTTTCTTT. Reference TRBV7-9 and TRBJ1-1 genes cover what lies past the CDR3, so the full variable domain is DTGVSQNPRHKITKRGQNVTFRCDPISEHNRLYWYRQTLGQGPEFLTYFQNEAQLEKSRLLSDRFSAERPKGSFSTLEIQRTEQGDSAMYLCASDQGNTEAFFGQGTRLTVV.